This T cell receptor (beta chain) was identified during a study of identical twins. The V gene's germline CDR1 is SGHRS and CDR2 YFSETQ. V gave up 1 base and J gave up 3 bases, with 16 bases separating them. The CDR3 is 17 residues long. Findings and caveats of the study: Out-of-frame alpha sequences shared by twins were enriched for low generation probability. Cross-sectional statistical analysis, not tracking of the same donors, underpinned the conclusions. Carriage of fewer insertions was seen in abundant cord blood beta clonotypes, whereas memory repertoires showed none.

A remark on this clonotype: What it binds is not known.

Unique molecular identifiers were present on the cDNA, and a universal primer site came from template switching. Using its own MiXCR run on the 5' RACE reads, TCRdb lists one record per CDR3 protein. Found here are under 900,000 distinct CDR3 sequences, 9% to 15% of them singletons; the top ten hold around 1.5%. The data also belong to a second study, concerning yellow fever vaccine responses in identical twins.

V is TRBV5-1 and J is TRBJ2-2; D tentatively reads TRBD1 or TRBD2 (5 bases each). The receptor was isolated from a woman younger than 35 in good health. Sequencing used PBMCs. CDR3 amino acids: CASSLSPRDVYTGELFF. CDR3 DNA sequence: TGCGCCAGCAGCTTGTCTCCCAGGGACGTTTACACCGGGGAGCTGTTTTTT.